The clone carrying this T cell receptor (beta chain) was seen only a few times. This specimen belongs to a study of blood T cells in healthy people across ages. For the second PCR, which ran for 7 to 11 cycles, a sample-barcoded 5' primer and a J-beta primer mix were used. TCRdb re-called the 5' RACE reads through MiXCR, storing one row per CDR3 protein. The table includes 760,000 or so distinct CDR3 sequences, around 25% detected once. Trimming took 6 bases from V and 1 from J; bases not matched to a gene: 3. This CDR3 contains 13 residues. CDR1 is SQVTM, CDR2 ANQGSEA, per germline. The same sample was also used in a study of T cells of mothers and their children.

J is TRBJ2-3 and V is TRBV29-1, with 8 bases that match TRBD1. Sequences were obtained from blood. This TCR came from a boy aged 5-17 years in good health. The CDR3 reads CSVDRGGTDTQYF. DNA for the CDR3: TGCAGCGTCGACAGGGGTGGCACAGATACGCAGTATTTT.